This T cell receptor beta chain was recovered during a study of T cell changes during pregnancy in multiple sclerosis. The data were produced by immunoSEQ multiplex PCR, yet TCRdb's version contains in-frame clones alone and is incomplete. The table includes about 24,000 clones, about nine tenths detected once. This TCR came from a female donor in good health, enrolled as a control in a pregnancy study. Sequenced here: CD8+ T cells from peripheral blood mononuclear cells, sampled in the first trimester of pregnancy.

The CDR3 spells CASSGNEGVGSYEQYF. The CDR3 DNA is TGTGCCAGCAGCGGAAACGAAGGGGTTGGCTCCTACGAGCAGTACTTC. The rearrangement uses TRBV7-9 and TRBJ2-7, with D possibly being TRBD1 (5 bases). There are 16 residues in the CDR3. Trimming cost V 5 bases and J 0 bases, with 17 bases left between them. The germline V gene has CDR1 SEHNR and CDR2 FQNEAQ (reference sequence). Full variable domain (missing parts from reference TRBV7-9 and TRBJ2-7): DTGVSQNPRHKITKRGQNVTFRCDPISEHNRLYWYRQTLGQGPEFLTYFQNEAQLEKSRLLSDRFSAERPKGSFSTLEIQRTEQGDSAMYLCASSGNEGVGSYEQYFGPGTRLTVT.